Listed below are T cell receptor beta chains from one sample, sequenced in a study of cytomegalovirus exposure and HLA in healthy donors. The protocol was immunoSEQ multiplex PCR, while the TCRdb copy is restricted to in-frame clones and leaves out a portion. The profile shows roughly 100,000 clones, approximately 82% of them singletons. The sequenced sample was PBMCs. The receptors here all came from a man aged 35 to 55 in good health and CMV-seropositive. Each CDR3 is given with its conserved first and last residue. Each record gives: clone size, D gene, V gene, J gene, CDR3 DNA, CDR3 protein. D genes are given only for firm matches. Where a row states a size, it is once, few, many or the class of an expanded clone; other rows omit it.

size: -
D: TRBD2
V: TRBV6-5
J: TRBJ2-2
DNA: TGTGCCAGCAGTAGTACTAGCGGTCTTGGCGGGGAGCTGTTTTTT
CDR3: CASSSTSGLGGELFF

size: -
D: TRBD2
V: TRBV9
J: TRBJ2-4
DNA: TGTGCCAGCAGCGCTCTGGATAGCGGGGGGGCCAACAGTCAGTACTTC
CDR3: CASSALDSGGANSQYF

size: -
D: -
V: TRBV9
J: TRBJ2-7
DNA: TGTGCCAGCAGCCCCCGCGAAGGAGGATCCATCGAGCAGTACTTC
CDR3: CASSPREGGSIEQYF

size: -
D: TRBD1
V: TRBV5-4
J: TRBJ1-1
DNA: TGTGCCAGCAGCCTACGGGACAGGGGTGCCACTGAAGCTTTCTTT
CDR3: CASSLRDRGATEAFF

size: few
D: TRBD1
V: TRBV15
J: TRBJ2-5
DNA: TGTGCCACCAGCAGCAGGGGGATCGAGACCCAGTACTTC
CDR3: CATSSRGIETQYF

size: -
D: -
V: TRBV2
J: TRBJ1-1
DNA: TGTGCCAGCACTTTTTCTGAAGCTTTCTTT
CDR3: CASTFSEAFF

size: -
D: TRBD2
V: TRBV27
J: TRBJ2-2
DNA: TGTGCCAGCAGTAGAGCGGGGGAGACCGGGGAGCTGTTTTTT
CDR3: CASSRAGETGELFF

size: -
D: -
V: TRBV21-1
J: TRBJ2-6
DNA: TGTGCCAGCAGCGGCCGGGGCCCAGGGGGTTCTGGGGCCAACGTCCTGACTTTC
CDR3: CASSGRGPGGSGANVLTF

size: -
D: TRBD1
V: TRBV29-1
J: TRBJ1-3
DNA: TGCAGCGTCAGACAGGGCTCTGGAAACACCATATATTTT
CDR3: CSVRQGSGNTIYF

size: -
D: TRBD1
V: TRBV9
J: TRBJ1-2
DNA: TGTGCCAGCGCAGGGACAGGGTTCGGCTATGGCTACACCTTC
CDR3: CASAGTGFGYGYTF

size: -
D: -
V: TRBV4-2
J: TRBJ1-6
DNA: TGTGCCAGCAGCCAGGCGGACACCACGTCATCCTATAATTCACCCCTCCACTTT
CDR3: CASSQADTTSSYNSPLHF

size: -
D: -
V: TRBV7-9
J: TRBJ1-1
DNA: TGTGCCAGCAGCTTAGTGCGGGTCATGAACACTGAAGCTTTCTTT
CDR3: CASSLVRVMNTEAFF

size: -
D: -
V: TRBV7-9
J: TRBJ2-3
DNA: TGTGCCAGCAGCCTCGAATGGACTATATCCACAGATACGCAGTATTTT
CDR3: CASSLEWTISTDTQYF

size: -
D: -
V: TRBV5-4
J: TRBJ2-5
DNA: TGTGCCAGCAGCTTGGAAGGGAGAGAGGGAGAGACCCAGTACTTC
CDR3: CASSLEGREGETQYF

size: -
D: TRBD1
V: TRBV9
J: TRBJ2-7
DNA: TGTGCCAGCAGCGCGGAACAGGGGGCAGGGTACGAGCAGTACTTC
CDR3: CASSAEQGAGYEQYF

size: -
D: TRBD1
V: TRBV6-1
J: TRBJ1-1
DNA: TGTGCCAGCAGTGAATCGGCAGGGGGTTTTAACACTGAAGCTTTCTTT
CDR3: CASSESAGGFNTEAFF

size: few
D: -
V: TRBV5-4
J: TRBJ2-7
DNA: TGTGCCAGCAGCGCGCCAGGGGCCCATCTTTACGAGCAGTACTTC
CDR3: CASSAPGAHLYEQYF

size: -
D: TRBD1
V: TRBV19
J: TRBJ1-2
DNA: TGTGCCAGTAGTCCGGACAGGGGGCACTATGGCTACACCTTC
CDR3: CASSPDRGHYGYTF

size: once
D: TRBD1
V: TRBV14
J: TRBJ2-7
DNA: TGTGCCAGCAGCCAGCCGGGACAGGGGACATACGAGCAGTACTTC
CDR3: CASSQPGQGTYEQYF

size: -
D: -
V: TRBV5-1
J: TRBJ2-5
DNA: TGCGCCAGCAGCCCCGACCCCGGGGAGACCCAGTACTTC
CDR3: CASSPDPGETQYF

size: -
D: -
V: TRBV15
J: TRBJ1-6
DNA: TGTGCCACCAGCAGAGATCAAATACCCCTCCACTTT
CDR3: CATSRDQIPLHF

size: -
D: TRBD1
V: TRBV5-4
J: TRBJ1-4
DNA: TGTGCCAGCAGCAAGGGGGGACAGGGGAATGAAAAACTGTTTTTT
CDR3: CASSKGGQGNEKLFF

size: -
D: TRBD1
V: TRBV5-6
J: TRBJ2-7
DNA: TGTGCCAGCAGCTCTTCAACCGGGACAGGGGGCTACGAGCAGTACTTC
CDR3: CASSSSTGTGGYEQYF

size: -
D: TRBD2
V: TRBV5-1
J: TRBJ2-3
DNA: TGCGCCAGCAGCCTTTATGTAGCGGGAGTTCGGGATACGCAGTATTTT
CDR3: CASSLYVAGVRDTQYF

size: few
D: -
V: TRBV30
J: TRBJ2-7
DNA: TGTGCCTGGAGAAAGGCGGCGGTTTCCTACGAGCAGTACTTC
CDR3: CAWRKAAVSYEQYF

size: -
D: -
V: TRBV5-4
J: TRBJ2-4
DNA: TGTGCCAGCAGCCAAAGAGGGGGTTTGGTCAAAAACAGTCAGTACTTC
CDR3: CASSQRGGLVKNSQYF

size: -
D: -
V: TRBV19
J: TRBJ2-3
DNA: TGTGCCAGTAGTATGCTATCCGCAGATACGCAGTATTTT
CDR3: CASSMLSADTQYF

size: once
D: -
V: TRBV9
J: TRBJ2-3
DNA: TGTGCCAGCAGCGGCGCCGATAGCACAGATACGCAGTATTTT
CDR3: CASSGADSTDTQYF

size: -
D: -
V: TRBV29-1
J: TRBJ2-7
DNA: TGCAGCGTTGCCCCATTTGGAGTCAGGGTCGTTCCCTACGAGCAGTACTTC
CDR3: CSVAPFGVRVVPYEQYF

size: -
D: -
V: TRBV15
J: TRBJ1-5
DNA: TGTGCCACCAGCCCCAAAAGCAATCAGCCCCAGCATTTT
CDR3: CATSPKSNQPQHF

size: -
D: TRBD1
V: TRBV19
J: TRBJ1-5
DNA: TGTGCCAGTGCACTAGGGACAGGGTCCTTCAATCAGCCCCAGCATTTT
CDR3: CASALGTGSFNQPQHF

size: -
D: -
V: TRBV27
J: TRBJ2-7
DNA: TGTGCCAGCAGTCCCCCACAGAGCTCCTACGAGCAGTACTTC
CDR3: CASSPPQSSYEQYF

size: -
D: TRBD2
V: TRBV27
J: TRBJ2-7
DNA: TGTGCCAGCAGTTCACGGACTAGCGGAGCCGAGCAGTACTTC
CDR3: CASSSRTSGAEQYF

size: -
D: TRBD2
V: TRBV7-6
J: TRBJ2-1
DNA: TGTGCCAGCAGCTTAGGGGGAGCGGGGCCCTACAATGAGCAGTTCTTC
CDR3: CASSLGGAGPYNEQFF

size: -
D: -
V: TRBV2
J: TRBJ2-3
DNA: TGTGCCAGCAGTTGGTCGGTAGATACGCAGTATTTT
CDR3: CASSWSVDTQYF

size: -
D: -
V: TRBV28
J: TRBJ1-6
DNA: TGTGCCAGCAGAGAAGGACAATACGCGAATTCACCCCTCCACTTT
CDR3: CASREGQYANSPLHF

size: -
D: TRBD1
V: TRBV15
J: TRBJ2-3
DNA: TGTGCCACCAGGACGGGACAGGGGCGCGGAGGGCAGTATTTT
CDR3: CATRTGQGRGGQYF

size: -
D: -
V: TRBV4-2
J: TRBJ1-5
DNA: TGTGCCAGCAAAGCGCCGGGCAATCAGCCCCAGCATTTT
CDR3: CASKAPGNQPQHF

size: -
D: TRBD2
V: TRBV6-5
J: TRBJ2-5
DNA: TGTGCCAGCAGTTGGGCCACCGGGACTACGGAGACCCAGTACTTC
CDR3: CASSWATGTTETQYF

size: -
D: TRBD1
V: TRBV9
J: TRBJ2-2
DNA: TGTGCCAGCAGCTCAACAGGGGGCCCCGGGGAGCTGTTTTTT
CDR3: CASSSTGGPGELFF

size: -
D: TRBD2
V: TRBV4-3
J: TRBJ2-1
DNA: TGCGCCAGCAGCCAAGCGACTAGCGGGACCCCACTGTTCTTC
CDR3: CASSQATSGTPLFF

size: once
D: -
V: TRBV7-3
J: TRBJ2-7
DNA: TGTGCCAGCAGCTTATATGCGGGTGAGCAGTACTTC
CDR3: CASSLYAGEQYF

size: -
D: -
V: TRBV5-4
J: TRBJ1-4
DNA: TGTGCCAGCAGCTCGGGTGGCGGGACAACTAATGAAAAACTGTTTTTT
CDR3: CASSSGGGTTNEKLFF

size: -
D: TRBD1
V: TRBV28
J: TRBJ2-1
DNA: TGTGCCAGCAGTTCCGGGACAGGGATGAGCAATGAGCAGTTCTTC
CDR3: CASSSGTGMSNEQFF

size: -
D: TRBD1
V: TRBV19
J: TRBJ2-3
DNA: TGTGCCAGTAGTCAACAGGGGCCCGCAGATACGCAGTATTTT
CDR3: CASSQQGPADTQYF

size: -
D: TRBD1
V: TRBV4-1
J: TRBJ2-1
DNA: TGCGCCAGCAGCCCTCCGGGACAGGGGGCTCTTTCCTCCTACAATGAGCAGTTCTTC
CDR3: CASSPPGQGALSSYNEQFF

size: -
D: -
V: TRBV18
J: TRBJ1-2
DNA: TGTGCCAGCTCACCACAAACGATCGGGGAGGGAGACTATGGCTACACCTTC
CDR3: CASSPQTIGEGDYGYTF

size: -
D: -
V: TRBV27
J: TRBJ1-5
DNA: TGTGCCAGCAGTTTACTCTCGGGGGGGAATCCCCAGCATTTT
CDR3: CASSLLSGGNPQHF